The T cell receptor (beta chain) under discussion was sequenced for a study of blood T cell repertoires in COVID-19. Study summary: The United States, Italy and Spain were the sources of the acute and convalescent COVID-19 samples. In each case, the material was cDNA or gDNA derived from T cells, B-cell-depleted T cells, or PBMCs.

Authors' processing steps: Researchers report that nucleated cell counts were estimated from reference gene primer amplification. Clones were read by immunoSEQ multiplex PCR, and TCRdb kept only the in-frame ones, dropping some. The D gene and trimming were derived from the DNA, and the V and J assignments and clone size from that table. The profile covers roughly 150,000 clones, with approximately 84% appearing a single time and under 13% taken by the ten largest. Germline lookup yields CDR1 MNHEY and CDR2 SVGAGI. Deletions cut 6 bases from V and 0 bases from J, with 13 bases between. The CDR3 has 15 residues.

The sequenced sample was peripheral blood. The V gene is TRBV6-5, the J gene TRBJ2-3; a possible D gene is TRBD1 (6 bases). The clonotype originates from a man in his 70s with active or convalescent COVID-19. The DNA for the CDR3 is TGTGCCAGCAGATCCACAGGGATGAGCACAGATACGCAGTATTTT. This encodes CASRSTGMSTDTQYF.